The clone carrying this T cell receptor (beta chain) was picked up a small number of times. Trimming at V came to 4 bases and at J to 5 bases, leaving 8 bases not matched to a gene. The germline V gene encodes CDR1 SEHNR and CDR2 FQNEAQ (reference sequence). The length of the CDR3 is 15 residues. In the authors' methods: Amplifying reference gene primers gave estimates of nucleated cell counts. The repertoire was sequenced with immunoSEQ multiplex PCR; TCRdb's copy has only in-frame clones and lacks some. V, J and clone size are those of that table, while D and trimming were read from the DNA. The sample holds almost 300,000 clones, 85% to 90% seen once. The entry originates in a study of blood T cell repertoires in COVID-19. About the study: Researchers got acute and convalescent COVID-19 samples from the United States, Italy and Spain. T cells, B-cell-depleted T cells, or PBMCs supplied cDNA or gDNA.

Material for sequencing was peripheral blood. The chain uses TRBV7-9 and TRBJ2-1; TRBD2 agrees at 7 bases. This TCR derives from a man aged 70 or older with acute or convalescent COVID-19. CDR3 sequence (DNA): TGTGCCAGCAGCTACGGGACCCGGGGGGACAATGAGCAGTTCTTC. Its protein product is CASSYGTRGDNEQFF.